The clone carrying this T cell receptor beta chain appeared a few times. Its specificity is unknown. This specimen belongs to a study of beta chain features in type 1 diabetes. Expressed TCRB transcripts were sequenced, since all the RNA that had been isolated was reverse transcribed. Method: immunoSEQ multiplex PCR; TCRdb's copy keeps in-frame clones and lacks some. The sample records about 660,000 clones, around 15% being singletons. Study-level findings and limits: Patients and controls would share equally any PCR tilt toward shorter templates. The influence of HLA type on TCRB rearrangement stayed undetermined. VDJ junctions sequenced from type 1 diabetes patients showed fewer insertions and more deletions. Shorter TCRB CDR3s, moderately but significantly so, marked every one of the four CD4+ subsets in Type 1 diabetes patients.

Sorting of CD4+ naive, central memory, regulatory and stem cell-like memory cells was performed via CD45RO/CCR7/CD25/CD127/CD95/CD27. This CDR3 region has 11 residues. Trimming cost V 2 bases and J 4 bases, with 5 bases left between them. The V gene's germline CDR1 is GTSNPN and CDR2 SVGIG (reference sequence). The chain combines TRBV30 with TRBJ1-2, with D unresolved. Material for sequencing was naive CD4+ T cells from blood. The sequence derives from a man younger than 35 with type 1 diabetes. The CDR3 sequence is CAWSLAYGYTF. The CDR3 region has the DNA TGTGCCTGGAGTCTGGCCTATGGCTACACCTTC.